Sequencing of this T cell receptor beta chain was carried out in a study of identical twins. Germline V gene data show CDR1 as DFQATT and CDR2 as SNEGSKA (reference sequence). The CDR3 runs 15 residues. V dropped 3 bases and J dropped 4; count of bases not matched to a gene: 7. TCRdb fed the 5' RACE reads into MiXCR, producing one record per CDR3 protein. The sample records fewer than 900,000 distinct CDR3 sequences, roughly 18% being singletons. This clonotype showed up just a few times. These data are also associated with another study on T cells expressing NK-cell markers.

The genes are TRBV20-1 and TRBJ2-3; 10 nucleotides match TRBD2. The TCR originated in a woman between 18 and 29 years old in good health. Sequencing was performed on PBMCs. The DNA of the CDR3 is TGCAGTGCTAGTTCGGCTAGCGGGAGCGCAGATACGCAGTATTTT. This sequence encodes CSASSASGSADTQYF.